This TCR beta chain was observed in a study of shared clonotypes between healthy human individuals. Produced via immunoSEQ multiplex PCR; TCRdb's table is partial and in-frame only. This sample has more than 2 million clones; about 95% occur once, and the top ten carry 0.1% to 0.15%. Worth noting for this clone: Its antigen is currently unknown.

The CDR3 is made up of 11 amino acids. V was cut by 5 bases and J by 5 bases, with 7 bases left in between. The germline V gene encodes CDR1 SGHRS and CDR2 YFSETQ. Study-level points and caveats: Shared clonotypes across all four donors exceeded non-shared ones in generation probability. Among the subsets, naive ones generally showed larger estimated richness than memory ones.

Both subsets, CD45RA+ naive and CD45RA-negative memory, were split from the CD4+ cells. The chain joins TRBV5-1 to TRBJ2-5; the D is unclear. This TCR came from a man younger than 35 in good health. The sample was naive CD4+ T cells sorted from blood. Subset defined: CD45RA+ positively selected. The CDR3 coding sequence is TGCGCCAGCAGGATGAAGGAGACCCAGTACTTC. Translated: CASRMKETQYF. The full variable domain, rest sourced from reference TRBV5-1 and TRBJ2-5, is KAGVTQTPRYLIKTRGQQVTLSCSPISGHRSVSWYQQTPGQGLQFLFEYFSETQRNKGNFPGRFSGRQFSNSRSEMNVSTLELGDSALYLCASRMKETQYFGPGTRLLVL.